These 20 T cell receptor beta chains originate from one sample sequenced in a study of post-analysis software for immune sequencing data. The antigens for these receptors are not known. Unique molecular identifiers were present in the TCR beta cDNA libraries. TCRdb passed the PCR reads through MiXCR, listing each CDR3 protein once. The sample yields around 770,000 distinct CDR3 sequences, roughly 46% seen once. Whole-study results and caveats: TRBV5-6, TRBV5-1 and TRBV20-1 belonged to a set of a handful of TRBV segments that were more frequent in patients than controls.

Specimen: blood. The receptors were gathered from a girl under 18 with multiple sclerosis.

The chain joins TRBV4-3 to TRBJ2-1; 9 bases fit TRBD2. The CDR3 loop spans 15 amino acids. Germline V lookup: CDR1 LGHNA, CDR2 YSLEER. The V and J ends lost 0 bases and 5 bases, in that order; junction bases with no gene match: 2. CDR3 nucleotide sequence: TGCGCCAGCAGCCAAGATAGCGGGAGTAACAATGAGCAGTTCTTC. Protein product: CASSQDSGSNNEQFF.

The chain couples TRBV12-3 or TRBV12-4 to TRBJ2-3; no reliable D call. CDR3 size: 14 residues. V was cut by 3 bases and J by 6 bases, with 13 bases left in between. The CDR3 nucleotides read TGTGCCAGCAGTTTGGGTCACCCCTCTGATACGCAGTATTTT. This codes for CASSLGHPSDTQYF.

A note on this clonotype: The junction departs from the called germline gene at one end, perhaps through a read error. This chain links TRBV7-7 with TRBJ2-1; 7 bases agree with TRBD2. This CDR3 has 15 amino acids. Germline V gives CDR1 SSHAT, CDR2 FNYEAQ (reference sequence). CDR3 amino acids: CASSSTGEGRNEQFF. DNA of the CDR3: TGTGCTAGCAGCTCGACCGGGGAGGGGCGGAATGAGCAGTTCTTC.

This clonotype was counted only a few times. The chain combines TRBV5-1 with TRBJ1-2, with D perhaps TRBD1 (6 bases). Germline-derived CDR1 and CDR2 are SGHRS and YFSETQ. CDR3 size: 14 residues. The V end lost 0 bases, the J end lost 7 bases, and 13 bases lay between the germline ends. The DNA of the CDR3 is TGCGCCAGCAGCTTGGGCGTTACAGGGTCTGGCTACACCTTC. This gives the protein CASSLGVTGSGYTF. The full variable domain, with the rest looked up from reference TRBV5-1 and TRBJ1-2, is KAGVTQTPRYLIKTRGQQVTLSCSPISGHRSVSWYQQTPGQGLQFLFEYFSETQRNKGNFPGRFSGRQFSNSRSEMNVSTLELGDSALYLCASSLGVTGSGYTFGSGTRLTVV.

The chain employs TRBV30 and TRBJ1-2; no firm D call. The germline V gene encodes CDR1 GTSNPN and CDR2 SVGIG (reference sequence). V was pared by 3 bases and J by 5 bases, with 7 bases between. The CDR3 has 11 residues. The CDR3 spells CAWRGGYGYTF. Here the CDR3 DNA reads TGTGCCTGGAGAGGAGGATATGGCTACACCTTC.

This sequence joins TRBV6-2 or TRBV6-3 and TRBJ2-7; 7 bases line up with TRBD1. Trimming took 7 bases from V and 2 from J; bases not matched to a gene: 5. The germline V gene has CDR1 MNHEY and CDR2 SVGEGT. CDR3 length equals 13 residues. The CDR3: CASKDRLPYEQYF. In DNA form, the CDR3 reads TGTGCCAGCAAGGACAGGCTTCCCTACGAGCAGTACTTC.

This chain uses TRBV13 with TRBJ1-2; TRBD1 matches at 12 bases. CDR1 and CDR2 (germline): PRHDT, FYEKMQ (reference sequence). This CDR3 comprises 15 residues. Germline trimming cut 3 bases from V and 4 bases from J; bases unmatched to any gene: 3. CDR3 DNA: TGTGCCAGCAGCTTTGGGGGACAGGGGGCCTATGGCTACACCTTC. This codes for CASSFGGQGAYGYTF.

The sample holds a few counts of this clonotype. The chain joins TRBV5-1 to TRBJ2-1, with D possibly TRBD2 on 5 matching bases. From germline, CDR1 is SGHRS and CDR2 YFSETQ. CDR3 length: 16 amino acids. Trimming shortened V by 0 bases and J by 4 bases, and 14 bases separated the two germline ends. CDR3 region: CASSLGSGGLYNEQFF. The CDR3 DNA reads as TGCGCCAGCAGCTTGGGGAGCGGCGGGCTTTACAATGAGCAGTTCTTC.

The sample holds a few counts of this clonotype. The chain has TRBV15 and TRBJ2-1; 8 nucleotides match TRBD1. Germline V gives CDR1 LNHNV, CDR2 YYDKDF (reference sequence). This CDR3 contains 16 residues. The V gene end was trimmed by 0 bases and the J gene end by 2 bases; junction bases not matched to a gene: 3. CDR3 in amino acids: CATSRDHRGAYNEQFF. The CDR3 nucleotides are TGTGCCACCAGCAGAGATCACAGGGGGGCCTACAATGAGCAGTTCTTC.

J is TRBJ1-2 and V is TRBV25-1; a weak D match, TRBD1 (6 bases). The V gene lost 5 bases and the J gene lost 6 bases, with 16 bases spanning the gap. The CDR3 loop spans 14 amino acids. Per the germline V gene, CDR1 is MGHDK and CDR2 is SYGVNS. The CDR3 sequence is CASSSPGGANGYTF. CDR3 sequence (DNA): TGTGCCAGCAGTTCCCCGGGGGGGGCCAATGGCTACACCTTC.

This rearrangement joins TRBV6-5 to TRBJ2-4; D is unclear. Germline V CDR1 and CDR2: MNHEY, SVGAGI. V was shortened by 5 bases and J by 3 bases, with 14 bases between the two germline ends. The CDR3 loop spans 15 amino acids. CDR3 sequence: CASSLERAGKNIQYF. Written as DNA, the CDR3 is TGTGCCAGCAGTCTCGAACGGGCCGGCAAAAACATTCAGTACTTC.

The chain carries TRBV20-1 and TRBJ2-1; D is unclear. Trimming removed 2 bases at V and 6 bases at J, with 11 bases between. The CDR3 loop spans 13 amino acids. Germline V CDR1 and CDR2: DFQATT, SNEGSKA (reference sequence). The CDR3 DNA follows: TGCAGTGCTAGACTAGGATGGGGCAATGAGCAGTTCTTC. Translating gives CSARLGWGNEQFF.

To note about this clonotype: One junction end disagrees with the germline gene, perhaps due to a read error. The CDR3 region is CASSRTGGNGYDYTF. In nucleotides, the CDR3 is TGTGCCAGCAGCCGCACAGGGGGCAATGGCTATGACTACACCTTC. The chain recombines TRBV7-2 with TRBJ1-2; 9 bases are shared with TRBD1. The CDR3 totals 15 residues. The germline gives CDR1 SGHTA, CDR2 FQGNSA.

This chain links TRBV29-1 with TRBJ2-3; D may be TRBD2 (5 bases). The CDR3 totals 14 residues. Trimming shortened V by 7 bases and J by 4 bases, and 18 bases separated the two germline ends. The germline V gene has CDR1 SQVTM and CDR2 ANQGSEA. CDR3 in DNA: TGCAGCGCCCGGGCCCTCTCGAGGGCAGATACGCAGTATTTT. Protein product: CSARALSRADTQYF.

This clonotype was detected only a few times. The chain is built from TRBV6-5 and TRBJ2-5, with a tentative D call TRBD2 (5 bases). Germline lookup yields CDR1 MNHEY and CDR2 SVGAGI. The CDR3 spans 14 residues. V lost 0 bases and J 7 bases, leaving 12 bases between the germline ends. Written as DNA, the CDR3 is TGTGCCAGCAGTTACTCGCAGGTTCGGGGGACCCAGTACTTC. This sequence encodes CASSYSQVRGTQYF.

This chain joins TRBV15 and TRBJ2-2; 11 positions match TRBD2. The CDR3 extends over 18 amino acids. Germline assignment: CDR1 LNHNV and CDR2 YYDKDF (reference sequence). V was pared by 4 bases and J by 7 bases, with 14 bases of the junction left unmatched. CDR3 sequence (DNA): TGTGCCACCAGCACCAGATTTACTAGCGGGAGTCCCGTCGGGGAGCTGTTTTTT. Its protein product is CATSTRFTSGSPVGELFF.

The chain carries TRBV6-6 and TRBJ2-7, with 7 bases aligning to TRBD1. The J call is uncertain, as TRBJ2-5 better fits the DNA end. The length of the CDR3 is 13 residues. The V gene's germline CDR1 is MNHNY and CDR2 SVGAGI (reference sequence). Written as DNA, the CDR3 is TGTGCCAGCAACCGACAGGGAATCGAGACCCAGTACTTC. Translating gives CASNRQGIETQYF.

This clonotype was detected only once. The chain couples TRBV28 to TRBJ1-2; D uncertain. This CDR3 has 13 amino acids. Trimming took 8 bases from V and 1 from J, leaving 11 bases between them. CDR1 and CDR2 (germline): MDHEN, SYDVKM. The CDR3 nucleotides are TGTGCCAGCGGAGCCCGACTTAACTATGGCTACACCTTC. Its protein product is CASGARLNYGYTF.

The chain recombines TRBV7-9 with TRBJ1-4; D uncertain. Germline assignment: CDR1 SEHNR and CDR2 FQNEAQ (reference sequence). The CDR3 spans 12 residues. Trimming left V 4 bases short and J 6 bases short, with 6 bases between. The CDR3 protein is CASSSADEKLFF. DNA of the CDR3: TGTGCCAGCAGCTCCGCCGATGAAAAACTGTTTTTT.

This clonotype was counted between two and nine times. This chain uses TRBV4-3 with TRBJ2-7, with D perhaps assigned TRBD1 or TRBD2 (6 bases each). This CDR3 spans 17 amino acids. Trimming left V 1 base short and J 7 bases short, with 23 bases between. The germline V gene encodes CDR1 LGHNA and CDR2 YSLEER. The CDR3 reads CASSQGGATTFQVEQYF. The CDR3 region has the DNA TGCGCCAGCAGCCAAGGGGGGGCGACGACCTTTCAGGTGGAGCAGTACTTC.